This record looks at one TCR beta chain sequence and its context. This sample stems from a study of blood T cell repertoires in COVID-19. The CDR3 is 14 amino acids. Unmatched junction bases numbered 1, after V lost 4 bases and J lost 4 bases. The germline V gene has CDR1 MRHNA and CDR2 SNTAGT. In the source study's methods: The assay estimated nucleated cells by amplifying reference gene primers. Sequencing was performed with immunoSEQ multiplex PCR; in TCRdb, only in-frame clones are kept and a portion is missing. The DNA gave D and trimming, while V, J and clone size come from that table. In the table there are under 100,000 clones, roughly nine tenths of which are singletons.

The rearrangement links TRBV6-4 to TRBJ2-6, with TRBD1 identical over 7 bases. Sequenced material: peripheral blood. The clonotype originates from a man in his fifties with acute or convalescent COVID-19. CDR3 sequence reads: CASSADRGANVLTF. CDR3 nucleotide sequence: TGTGCCAGCAGTGCGGACAGGGGGGCCAACGTCCTGACTTTC.